Shown below are 9 T cell receptor beta chains from a single sample sequenced in a study of T cell repertoires in cytomegalovirus infection. Antigen specificity for these receptors is unknown. TCRdb re-called the reads with MiXCR, one entry per CDR3 protein. The sample yields a few hundred thousand distinct CDR3 sequences, 30% to 40% seen once. Specimen: cultured PBMCs, collected from culture after CMV antigen stimulation. Source of these receptors: a human donor in good health (CMV status not recorded). Some clones in this sample may be carry-over from other donors' samples.

The gene calls are TRBV7-2 and TRBJ2-1; D not certain. CDR1 is SGHTA and CDR2 is FQGNSA in the germline V gene. V was pared by 2 bases and J by 0 bases, with 11 bases between. The CDR3 consists of 16 residues. The CDR3 DNA sequence: TGTGCCAGCAGCTTACTGGGCACGAGCTCCTACAATGAGCAGTTCTTC. As protein: CASSLLGTSSYNEQFF.

The chain combines TRBV7-2 with TRBJ1-1; no reliable D call. Deletions cut 2 bases from V and 1 base from J, with 8 bases between. Germline CDR1 is SGHTA and CDR2 is FQGNSA. This CDR3 is built from 14 residues. The CDR3 nucleotides read TGTGCCAGCAGCTTAATGGCGGCGAACACTGAAGCTTTCTTT. Translating gives CASSLMAANTEAFF.

This sequence joins TRBV25-1 and TRBJ2-5; a possible D gene is TRBD2 (5 bases). Trimming removed 3 bases at V and 6 bases at J, with 8 bases between. CDR1 is MGHDK and CDR2 is SYGVNS in the germline V gene. The CDR3 covers 12 residues. CDR3 in DNA: TGTGCCAGCAGTGAGGGGAGACAGACCCAGTACTTC. This encodes CASSEGRQTQYF.

This rearrangement joins TRBV6-2 or TRBV6-3 to TRBJ2-7, with TRBD1 matching over 8 bases. Losses at the gene ends were 8 bases for V and 3 bases for J; bases not matched to a gene: 12. The CDR3 has 15 amino acids. Germline CDR1 reads MNHEY; CDR2 reads SVGEGT. The CDR3 DNA sequence: TGTGCCAGCCTTCACAGGGGGGTTGTTGGCTACGAGCAGTACTTC. Amino acids: CASLHRGVVGYEQYF.

The gene calls are TRBV18 and TRBJ2-7; 10 positions agree with TRBD1. The V and J ends lost 5 bases and 1 base, in that order; junction bases with no gene match: 8. CDR1 and CDR2 (germline): KGHSH, LQKENI. The CDR3 is made up of 16 amino acids. The CDR3 loop is CASSSGTGASSYEQYV. The CDR3 DNA reads TGTGCCAGCTCATCTGGGACAGGGGCTTCTTCCTACGAGCAGTACGTC.

This clonotype has a handful of counts. V is TRBV6-2 or TRBV6-3 and J is TRBJ2-3; maybe TRBD2 (6 bases). V was pared by 2 bases and J by 6 bases, with 18 bases between. CDR1 and CDR2 from the germline V gene are MNHEY and SVGEGT. The CDR3 sequence is 16 residues long. This CDR3 reads CASSYISPGEADTQYF. The CDR3 DNA is TGTGCCAGCAGTTACATTTCCCCGGGAGAAGCGGATACGCAGTATTTT.

This clonotype was seen more than once but under ten times. The V gene is TRBV30, the J gene TRBJ2-1; no reliable D call. V shed 2 bases and J shed 6 bases, with 17 bases lying between them. CDR1 and CDR2 from the germline V gene are GTSNPN and SVGIG (reference sequence). This CDR3 comprises 15 residues. CDR3 sequence: CAWSILGIGVNEQFF. In DNA, the CDR3 is TGTGCCTGGAGTATCTTGGGAATTGGTGTCAATGAGCAGTTCTTC. Based on the CDR3 plus reference TRBV30 and TRBJ2-1, the full variable domain is SQTIHQWPATLVQPVGSPLSLECTVEGTSNPNLYWYRQAAGRGLQLLFYSVGIGQISSEVPQNLSASRPQDRQFILSSKKLLLSDSGFYLCAWSILGIGVNEQFFGPGTRLTVL.

J is TRBJ2-5 and V is TRBV18; possible D gene TRBD2, 5 bases. Germline lookup yields CDR1 KGHSH and CDR2 LQKENI. The V and J ends lost 2 bases and 2 bases respectively, with 9 bases between them. This CDR3 is built from 14 residues. Written as DNA, the CDR3 is TGTGCCAGCTCACCAGCGACGGGGCAAGAGACCCAGTACTTC. Translating gives CASSPATGQETQYF.

There are many counts of this clonotype. The V and J genes are TRBV7-2 and TRBJ1-4, with D perhaps matching TRBD1 (6 bases). This CDR3 is built from 17 residues. Trimming left V 0 bases short and J 4 bases short, with 15 bases between. From germline, CDR1 is SGHTA and CDR2 FQGNSA. The CDR3 sequence is CASSLAGGSTNNEKLFF. The CDR3, as DNA: TGTGCCAGCAGCTTAGCAGGGGGGTCAACTAATAATGAAAAACTGTTTTTT.